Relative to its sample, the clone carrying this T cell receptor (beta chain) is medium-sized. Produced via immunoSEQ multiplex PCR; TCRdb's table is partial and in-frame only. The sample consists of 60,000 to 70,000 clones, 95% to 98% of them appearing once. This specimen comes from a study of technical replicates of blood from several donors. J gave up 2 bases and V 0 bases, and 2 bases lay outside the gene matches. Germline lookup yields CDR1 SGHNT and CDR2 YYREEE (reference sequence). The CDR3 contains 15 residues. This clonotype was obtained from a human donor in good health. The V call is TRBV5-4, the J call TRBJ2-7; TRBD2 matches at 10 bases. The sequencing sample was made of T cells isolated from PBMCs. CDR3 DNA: TGTGCCAGCAGCTTGGGAAGCGGGGGGGCCTACGAGCAGTACTTC. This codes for CASSLGSGGAYEQYF.